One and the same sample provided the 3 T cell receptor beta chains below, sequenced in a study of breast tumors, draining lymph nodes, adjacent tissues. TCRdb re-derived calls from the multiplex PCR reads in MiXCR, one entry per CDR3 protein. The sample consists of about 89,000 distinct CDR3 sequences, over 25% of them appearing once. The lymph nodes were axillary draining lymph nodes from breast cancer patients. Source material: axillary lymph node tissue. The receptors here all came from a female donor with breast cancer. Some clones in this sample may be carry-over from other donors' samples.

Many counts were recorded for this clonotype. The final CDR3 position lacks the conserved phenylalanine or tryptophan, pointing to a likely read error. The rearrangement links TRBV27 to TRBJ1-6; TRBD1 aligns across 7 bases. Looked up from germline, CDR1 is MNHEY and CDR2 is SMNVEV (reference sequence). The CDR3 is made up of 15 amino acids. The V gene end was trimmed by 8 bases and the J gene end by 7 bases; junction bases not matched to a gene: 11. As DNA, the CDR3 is TGTGCCAGCTACCCCGCAGACAGGGTCAATTCACCCCTCCACTCT. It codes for CASYPADRVNSPLHS.

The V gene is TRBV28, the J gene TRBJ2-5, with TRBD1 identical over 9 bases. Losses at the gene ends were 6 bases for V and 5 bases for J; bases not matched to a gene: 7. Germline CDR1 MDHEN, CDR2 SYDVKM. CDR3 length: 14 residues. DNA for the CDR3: TGTGCCAGCAGGGGGACAGGGACGGTGGAGACCCAGTACTTC. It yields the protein CASRGTGTVETQYF.

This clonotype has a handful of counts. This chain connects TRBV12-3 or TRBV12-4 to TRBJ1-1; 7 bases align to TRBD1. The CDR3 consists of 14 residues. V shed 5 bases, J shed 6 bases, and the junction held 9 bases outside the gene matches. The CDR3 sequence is CASSPPGQVAEAFF. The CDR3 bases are TGTGCCAGCAGTCCCCCCGGACAGGTCGCTGAAGCTTTCTTT.